A selection of T cell receptor beta chains follows, all from one sample in a study. A single record per CDR3 protein comes from TCRdb applying MiXCR to the 5' RACE reads. The repertoire holds roughly 5,300 distinct CDR3 sequences, with 36% as singletons. The sequencing input was memory CD4+ T cells sorted from blood. These receptors were collected from a female donor with breast cancer. Each CDR3 is given with its conserved first and last residue. The D gene is left open where the match is weak. Clone size is stated in some rows and not others, as once, few, many or a class when expanded.

CDR3 DNA: TGCGCCAGCAGCCAAGATCGCGAAAAAAACATTCAGTACTTC; CDR3 protein: CASSQDREKNIQYF; V gene: TRBV4-3; clone size: .; D gene: .; J gene: TRBJ2-4
CDR3 DNA: TGCGCCAGCAGCCCCCCGAGCAAAGAGACCCAGTACTTC; CDR3 protein: CASSPPSKETQYF; V gene: TRBV5-1; clone size: .; D gene: .; J gene: TRBJ2-5
CDR3 DNA: TGTGCCAGCTCACCAACGACAGGGAAGAACACCGGGGAGCTGTTTTTT; CDR3 protein: CASSPTTGKNTGELFF; V gene: TRBV18; clone size: many; D gene: TRBD1; J gene: TRBJ2-2
CDR3 DNA: TGTGCCAGCACTATCGGACAGTTGCTTCAGCCCCAGCATTTT; CDR3 protein: CASTIGQLLQPQHF; V gene: TRBV12-3/TRBV12-4; clone size: .; D gene: .; J gene: TRBJ1-5
CDR3 DNA: TGTGCCAGCAGTCCCGGCCGAGGGGCTGGAAACACCATATATTTT; CDR3 protein: CASSPGRGAGNTIYF; V gene: TRBV12-3/TRBV12-4; clone size: many; D gene: .; J gene: TRBJ1-3
CDR3 DNA: TGTGCCAGCAGCTTAGCGGGCGACAGGATGTACGAGCAGTACTTC; CDR3 protein: CASSLAGDRMYEQYF; V gene: TRBV7-2; clone size: medium-sized; D gene: .; J gene: TRBJ2-7
CDR3 DNA: TGTGCCAGCAGTTACTCGTCTAGTTTTCAGCCCCAGCATTTT; CDR3 protein: CASSYSSSFQPQHF; V gene: TRBV6-5; clone size: .; D gene: .; J gene: TRBJ1-5
CDR3 DNA: TGTGCCAGCAGCTCCCCGACTAGCGGAACCTACAATGAGCAGTTCTTC; CDR3 protein: CASSSPTSGTYNEQFF; V gene: TRBV7-3; clone size: medium-sized; D gene: TRBD2; J gene: TRBJ2-1
CDR3 DNA: TGCAGCGTCCCCGGGACAGGGCGCGAATATGGCTACACCTTC; CDR3 protein: CSVPGTGREYGYTF; V gene: TRBV29-1; clone size: .; D gene: TRBD1; J gene: TRBJ1-2
CDR3 DNA: TGTGCCAGCAAGGAAGGGAACACCGGGGAGCTGTTTTTT; CDR3 protein: CASKEGNTGELFF; V gene: TRBV28; clone size: once; D gene: .; J gene: TRBJ2-2
CDR3 DNA: TGTGCCAGCACCAACTACAGGGCTCCCTACGAGCAGTACTTC; CDR3 protein: CASTNYRAPYEQYF; V gene: TRBV6-5; clone size: .; D gene: .; J gene: TRBJ2-7
CDR3 DNA: TGTGCCAGCAGTATCCCGGGACAGGGGGCATTTGAGCAGTACTTC; CDR3 protein: CASSIPGQGAFEQYF; V gene: TRBV11-2; clone size: few; D gene: TRBD1; J gene: TRBJ2-7
CDR3 DNA: TGTGCCAGCAGTTACTCTGGGATCGGGAGCTATGGCTACACCTTC; CDR3 protein: CASSYSGIGSYGYTF; V gene: TRBV6-5; clone size: .; D gene: .; J gene: TRBJ1-2
CDR3 DNA: TGTGCCAGCAGAACAATCCGGGACAGGGTCTCCGGGGAGCTGTTTTTT; CDR3 protein: CASRTIRDRVSGELFF; V gene: TRBV11-2; clone size: few; D gene: TRBD1; J gene: TRBJ2-2
CDR3 DNA: TGCGCCAGCAGCTTGGACGGGAGCGGAACTGAAGCTTTCTTT; CDR3 protein: CASSLDGSGTEAFF; V gene: TRBV5-1; clone size: medium-sized; D gene: .; J gene: TRBJ1-1
CDR3 DNA: TGTGCCAGCAGTGACATGAGGACAGGGGGCATAGGCTCTGGAAACACCATATATTTT; CDR3 protein: CASSDMRTGGIGSGNTIYF; V gene: TRBV6-1; clone size: few; D gene: TRBD1; J gene: TRBJ1-3
CDR3 DNA: TGTGCCAGCAGTTTTGAATCGGGGTCCGGTTATGAAAAACTGTTTTTT; CDR3 protein: CASSFESGSGYEKLFF; V gene: TRBV12-3/TRBV12-4; clone size: medium-sized; D gene: .; J gene: TRBJ1-4
CDR3 DNA: TGTGCCAGCAGCCCGCAAGGGTACAGGGGGCGCGGGACCCAGTACTTC; CDR3 protein: CASSPQGYRGRGTQYF; V gene: TRBV7-2; clone size: large; D gene: TRBD1; J gene: TRBJ2-5
CDR3 DNA: TGTGCCACCAGCAGCGGGAACTCCTACGAGCAGTACTTC; CDR3 protein: CATSSGNSYEQYF; V gene: TRBV15; clone size: once; D gene: .; J gene: TRBJ2-7
CDR3 DNA: TGTGCCAGCAGCTTAGAAGCGGGAGTTTCCTACAATGAGCAGTTCTTC; CDR3 protein: CASSLEAGVSYNEQFF; V gene: TRBV7-3; clone size: medium-sized; D gene: TRBD2; J gene: TRBJ2-1
CDR3 DNA: TGTGCCAGCAGCGTAGGACTGACCAATTCACCCCTCCACTTT; CDR3 protein: CASSVGLTNSPLHF; V gene: TRBV9; clone size: many; D gene: .; J gene: TRBJ1-6
CDR3 DNA: TGTGCCAGCAGCTCTGACAGGGGAGGGGAACGAGAGACCCAGTACTTC; CDR3 protein: CASSSDRGGERETQYF; V gene: TRBV7-8; clone size: many; D gene: .; J gene: TRBJ2-5
CDR3 DNA: TGCGCCAGCAGCCAAGATCTATCGGATACGCAGTATTTT; CDR3 protein: CASSQDLSDTQYF; V gene: TRBV4-1; clone size: large; D gene: .; J gene: TRBJ2-3
CDR3 DNA: TGTGCCAGCAGTTATGGAGTAGCGGGAGCTGAAGAGCAGTTCTTC; CDR3 protein: CASSYGVAGAEEQFF; V gene: TRBV6-5; clone size: once; D gene: TRBD2; J gene: TRBJ2-1
CDR3 DNA: TGCAGTGCGCAAGGCCCTAGCACTGGATACAATGAGCAGTTCTTC; CDR3 protein: CSAQGPSTGYNEQFF; V gene: TRBV20-1; clone size: .; D gene: .; J gene: TRBJ2-1
CDR3 DNA: TGTGCCAGCGGTGAATGGGGGACTCGTTTTGAGCAGTTCTTC; CDR3 protein: CASGEWGTRFEQFF; V gene: TRBV6-1; clone size: .; D gene: .; J gene: TRBJ2-1
CDR3 DNA: TGCGCCAGCAGCACACCGGGACAGAGTTCCACAGATACGCAGTATTTT; CDR3 protein: CASSTPGQSSTDTQYF; V gene: TRBV5-1; clone size: few; D gene: TRBD1; J gene: TRBJ2-3
CDR3 DNA: TGCGCCAGCAGCCAAGTTCACCGGAAGAATTGGAGTTCGGGAGGAGACACCATATATTTT; CDR3 protein: CASSQVHRKNWSSGGDTIYF; V gene: TRBV4-1; clone size: .; D gene: .; J gene: TRBJ1-3
CDR3 DNA: TGTGCCAGCAGTGAAGGAACCCAGTACTTC; CDR3 protein: CASSEGTQYF; V gene: TRBV2; clone size: few; D gene: .; J gene: TRBJ2-5
CDR3 DNA: TGTGCCAGCAGTTACGATTCTCGTAGAGGTATCGGCACCTACGGGCAGTACTTC; CDR3 protein: CASSYDSRRGIGTYGQYF; V gene: TRBV6-5; clone size: few; D gene: .; J gene: TRBJ2-7
CDR3 DNA: TGTGCCAGCAGCTTAGCGGGCAGGTTCGACAATGAGCAGTTCTTC; CDR3 protein: CASSLAGRFDNEQFF; V gene: TRBV7-3; clone size: medium-sized; D gene: .; J gene: TRBJ2-1
CDR3 DNA: TGCAGTGCTAGAGATCGGGGGAGTGGGACTGAAGCTTTCTTT; CDR3 protein: CSARDRGSGTEAFF; V gene: TRBV20-1; clone size: .; D gene: .; J gene: TRBJ1-1
CDR3 DNA: TGTGCCAGCAGCTCCCTCCTATCGAGGACCGATGAGCAGTTCTTC; CDR3 protein: CASSSLLSRTDEQFF; V gene: TRBV5-4; clone size: .; D gene: .; J gene: TRBJ2-1
CDR3 DNA: TGCAGTGAAACAGACCATGCCGGGGCTTTCTTT; CDR3 protein: CSETDHAGAFF; V gene: TRBV20-1; clone size: .; D gene: .; J gene: TRBJ1-1
CDR3 DNA: TGTGCCAGCAGTCGTACAGGGGTAACTAATGAAAAACTGTTTTTT; CDR3 protein: CASSRTGVTNEKLFF; V gene: TRBV6-5; clone size: few; D gene: TRBD1; J gene: TRBJ1-4
CDR3 DNA: TGCGCCAGCAGCCGGCAGGGAGGGCTCGTCAATGAGCAGTTCTTC; CDR3 protein: CASSRQGGLVNEQFF; V gene: TRBV4-1; clone size: .; D gene: TRBD2; J gene: TRBJ2-1
CDR3 DNA: TGTGCCAGCAGTTCCCCCGGGACAGGGGTGGGATCCGAGCAGTACTTC; CDR3 protein: CASSSPGTGVGSEQYF; V gene: TRBV28; clone size: medium-sized; D gene: TRBD1; J gene: TRBJ2-7
CDR3 DNA: TGTGCCAGCAGCTTAACCGCGGGGAGGGCCGATACGCAGTATTTT; CDR3 protein: CASSLTAGRADTQYF; V gene: TRBV7-3; clone size: .; D gene: TRBD2; J gene: TRBJ2-3
CDR3 DNA: TGTGCCAGCAGTTTGTTGGGGACAGCTAATCAGCCCCAGCATTTT; CDR3 protein: CASSLLGTANQPQHF; V gene: TRBV6-5; clone size: .; D gene: TRBD1; J gene: TRBJ1-5
CDR3 DNA: TGTGCCATCGGACCTAGCAATGAGCAGTTCTTC; CDR3 protein: CAIGPSNEQFF; V gene: TRBV10-3; clone size: many; D gene: .; J gene: TRBJ2-1
CDR3 DNA: TGTGCCAGCAGTTACTTAGCTAGCGGGAGCCGCGAGCAGTACTTC; CDR3 protein: CASSYLASGSREQYF; V gene: TRBV6-5; clone size: .; D gene: TRBD2; J gene: TRBJ2-7
CDR3 DNA: TGTGCCAGCTCTTCCCGACAGGGGGCTGGGGAGCAGTACTTC; CDR3 protein: CASSSRQGAGEQYF; V gene: TRBV6-2/TRBV6-3; clone size: many; D gene: TRBD1; J gene: TRBJ2-7
CDR3 DNA: TGTGCCAGCAGCCACTTCCGGGGACGGAACACTGAAGCTTTCTTT; CDR3 protein: CASSHFRGRNTEAFF; V gene: TRBV11-2; clone size: .; D gene: .; J gene: TRBJ1-1
CDR3 DNA: TGTGCCAGCAGCGTAACGGGACAAAGCTACAATGAGCAGTTCTTT; CDR3 protein: CASSVTGQSYNEQFF; V gene: TRBV9; clone size: .; D gene: .; J gene: TRBJ2-1
CDR3 DNA: TGTGCCAGCTCGGGAGGGGGCAATCAGCCCCAGCATTTT; CDR3 protein: CASSGGGNQPQHF; V gene: TRBV6-5; clone size: .; D gene: .; J gene: TRBJ1-5